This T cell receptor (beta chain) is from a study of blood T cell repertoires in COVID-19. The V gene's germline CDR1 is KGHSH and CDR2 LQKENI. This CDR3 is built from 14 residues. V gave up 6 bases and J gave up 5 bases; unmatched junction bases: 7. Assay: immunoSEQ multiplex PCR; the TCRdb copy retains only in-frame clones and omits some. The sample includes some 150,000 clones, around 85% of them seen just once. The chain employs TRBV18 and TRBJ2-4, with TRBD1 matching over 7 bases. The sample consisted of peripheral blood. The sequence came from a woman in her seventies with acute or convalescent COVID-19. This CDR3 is CASSRPGTENIQYF. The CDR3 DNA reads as TGTGCCAGCTCCCGCCCCGGGACAGAAAACATTCAGTACTTC.